A selection of T cell receptor beta chains follows, all from one sample in a study of shared clonotypes between healthy human individuals. Some clones are missing from TCRdb's copy, which holds only in-frame ones; the method was immunoSEQ multiplex PCR. The data hold roughly 2.1 million clones, with about 92% observed a single time. Sequenced material: naive CD8+ T cells from PBMCs. These receptors originate from a man aged 18 to 30 in good health. Some clones in this sample may be carry-over from other donors' samples. The CDR3 runs from the conserved cysteine through the conserved F or W. Each record gives: V gene, clone size, CDR3 protein. Rows give clone size only sometimes, using once, few, many, or a class for an expanded clone.

TRBV29-1 | once | CSGRGQDNNEQFF
TRBV4-2 | NA | CASSHPIAGLSDTQYF
TRBV4-3 | NA | CASSHGSLLTGELFF
TRBV4-1 | NA | CASSHTGTPEAFF
TRBV28 | NA | CASSLFVPSGAYEQYF
TRBV19 | once | CATRLGSGANVLTF
TRBV19 | NA | CASSPTSVTGELFF
TRBV27 | NA | CASSYIGQGAWDEAFF
TRBV27 | NA | CASSLKGNYYGYTF
TRBV27 | NA | CASSPSLGPLHNEQFF
TRBV2 | NA | CAIRDRSKYGYTF
TRBV19 | few | CASSPRGDNQPQHF
TRBV4-3 | NA | CASSQEGPAGEGFREQFF
TRBV5-1 | NA | CASSLAQVGANVLTF
TRBV6-6 | once | CASSSPDLADTQYF
TRBV5-1 | NA | CASRLTSGPSYEQYF